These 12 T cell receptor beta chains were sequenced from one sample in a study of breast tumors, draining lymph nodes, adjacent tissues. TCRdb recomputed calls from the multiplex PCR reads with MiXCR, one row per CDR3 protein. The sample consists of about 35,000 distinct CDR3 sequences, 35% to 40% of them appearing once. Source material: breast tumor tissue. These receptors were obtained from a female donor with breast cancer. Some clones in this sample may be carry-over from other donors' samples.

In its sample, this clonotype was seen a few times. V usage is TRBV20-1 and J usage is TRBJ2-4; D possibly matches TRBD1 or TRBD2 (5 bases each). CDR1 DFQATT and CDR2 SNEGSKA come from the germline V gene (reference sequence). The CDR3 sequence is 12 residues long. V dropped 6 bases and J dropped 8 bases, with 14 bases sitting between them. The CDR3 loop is CSAPPRGDIQYF. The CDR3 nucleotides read TGCAGTGCCCCCCCACGAGGGGACATTCAGTACTTC.

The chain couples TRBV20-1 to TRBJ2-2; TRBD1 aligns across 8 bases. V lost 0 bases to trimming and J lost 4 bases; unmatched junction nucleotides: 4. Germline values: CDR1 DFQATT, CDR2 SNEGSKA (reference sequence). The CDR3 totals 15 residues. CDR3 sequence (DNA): TGCAGTGCTAGAGACAGGGGGCGGGTCACCGGGGAGCTGTTTTTT. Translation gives CSARDRGRVTGELFF.

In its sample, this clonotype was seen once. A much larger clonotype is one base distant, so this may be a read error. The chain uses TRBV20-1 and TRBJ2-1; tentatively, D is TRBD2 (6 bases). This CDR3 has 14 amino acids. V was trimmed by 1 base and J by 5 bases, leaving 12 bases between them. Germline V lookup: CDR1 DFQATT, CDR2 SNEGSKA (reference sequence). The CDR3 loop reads CSARVASAHNEQFF. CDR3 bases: TGCAGTGCTAGAGTGGCTAGCGCCCACAATGAGCAGTTCTTC.

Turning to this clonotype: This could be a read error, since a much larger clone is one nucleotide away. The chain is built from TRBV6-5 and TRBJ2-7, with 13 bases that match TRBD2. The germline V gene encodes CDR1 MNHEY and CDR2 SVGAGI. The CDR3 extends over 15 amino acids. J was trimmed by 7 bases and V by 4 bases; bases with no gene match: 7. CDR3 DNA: TGTGCCAGCAGTTTGGGACTAGCGGGGTCCAATGAGCAGTACTTC. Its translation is CASSLGLAGSNEQYF.

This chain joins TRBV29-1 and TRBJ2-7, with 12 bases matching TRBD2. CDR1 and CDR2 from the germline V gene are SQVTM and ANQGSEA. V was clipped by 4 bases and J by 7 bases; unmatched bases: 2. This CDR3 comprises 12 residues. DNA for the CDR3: TGCAGCGTTGGACTAGCGGGAGAAGAGCAGTACTTC. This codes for CSVGLAGEEQYF.

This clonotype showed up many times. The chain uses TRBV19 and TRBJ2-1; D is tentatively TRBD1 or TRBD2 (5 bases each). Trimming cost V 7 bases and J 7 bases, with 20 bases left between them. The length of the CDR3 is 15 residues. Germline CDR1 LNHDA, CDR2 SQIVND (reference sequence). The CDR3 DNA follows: TGTGCCAGTACCCTCGGGACCCTACCGCAAAATGAGCAGTTCTTC. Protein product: CASTLGTLPQNEQFF.

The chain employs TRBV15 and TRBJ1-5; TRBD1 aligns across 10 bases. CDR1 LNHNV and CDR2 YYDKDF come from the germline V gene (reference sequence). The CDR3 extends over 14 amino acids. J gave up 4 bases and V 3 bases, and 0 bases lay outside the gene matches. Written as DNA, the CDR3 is TGTGCCACCAGCAGGGACAGGGGGAATCAGCCCCAGCATTTT. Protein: CATSRDRGNQPQHF.

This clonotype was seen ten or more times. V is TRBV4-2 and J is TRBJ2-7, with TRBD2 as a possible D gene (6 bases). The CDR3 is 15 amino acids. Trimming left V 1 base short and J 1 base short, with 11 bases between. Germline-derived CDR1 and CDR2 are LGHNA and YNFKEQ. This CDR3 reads CASSQVQGGSYEQYF. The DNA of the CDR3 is TGTGCCAGCAGCCAAGTCCAGGGAGGTTCCTACGAGCAGTACTTC.

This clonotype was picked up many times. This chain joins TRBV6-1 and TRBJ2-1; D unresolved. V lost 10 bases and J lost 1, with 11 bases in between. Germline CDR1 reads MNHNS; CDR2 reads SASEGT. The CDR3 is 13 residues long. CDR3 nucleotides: TGTGCCACGGAGCTTCTATCCTACAATGAGCAGTTCTTC. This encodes CATELLSYNEQFF.

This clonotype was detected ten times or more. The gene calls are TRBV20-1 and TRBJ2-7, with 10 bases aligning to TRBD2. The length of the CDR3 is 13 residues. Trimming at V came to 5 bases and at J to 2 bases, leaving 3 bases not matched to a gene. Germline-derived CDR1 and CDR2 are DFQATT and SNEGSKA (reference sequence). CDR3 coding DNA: TGCAGTGCTTTAGCGGGAGGCCCCTACGAGCAGTACTTC. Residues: CSALAGGPYEQYF.

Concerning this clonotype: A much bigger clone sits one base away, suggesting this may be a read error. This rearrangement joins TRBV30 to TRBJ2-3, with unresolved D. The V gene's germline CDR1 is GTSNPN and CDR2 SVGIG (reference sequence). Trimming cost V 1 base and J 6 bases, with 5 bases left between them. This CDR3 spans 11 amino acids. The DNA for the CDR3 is TGTGCCTGGAGTGCTCAGGATACGCAGTATTTT. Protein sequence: CAWSAQDTQYF.

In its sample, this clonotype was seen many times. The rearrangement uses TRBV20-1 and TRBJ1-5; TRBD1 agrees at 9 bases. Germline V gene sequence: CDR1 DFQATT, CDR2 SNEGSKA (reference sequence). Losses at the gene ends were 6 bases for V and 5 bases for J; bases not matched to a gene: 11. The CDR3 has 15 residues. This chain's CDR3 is CSALGAGTGHQPQHF. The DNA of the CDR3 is TGCAGTGCCCTCGGTGCCGGGACAGGGCATCAGCCCCAGCATTTT.